This record concerns one T cell receptor beta chain sequence. This sample is drawn from a study of blood T cell repertoires in COVID-19. Study at large: From T cells, B-cell-depleted T cells, or PBMCs came the material, which was cDNA or gDNA.

Recovered status in Cohort 3 required two negative PCRs, clearance, or symptom resolution. V was clipped by 4 bases and J by 7 bases, with 10 bases between them. This CDR3 is 12 amino acids long. Germline lookup yields CDR1 SEHNR and CDR2 FQNEAQ (reference sequence). Assay used: immunoSEQ multiplex PCR; TCRdb lists only in-frame clones, some missing. The data hold a few hundred thousand clones, with roughly 86% observed a single time. Specimen: PBMCs or T cells enriched from blood (not recorded which). This TCR was recovered from a woman aged 60-70 years who had recovered from COVID-19. The V and J genes are TRBV7-9 and TRBJ1-2; D remains unclear. The CDR3 DNA is TGTGCCAGCAGCTATGGGGAGGGTGGCTACACCTTC. Protein sequence: CASSYGEGGYTF.